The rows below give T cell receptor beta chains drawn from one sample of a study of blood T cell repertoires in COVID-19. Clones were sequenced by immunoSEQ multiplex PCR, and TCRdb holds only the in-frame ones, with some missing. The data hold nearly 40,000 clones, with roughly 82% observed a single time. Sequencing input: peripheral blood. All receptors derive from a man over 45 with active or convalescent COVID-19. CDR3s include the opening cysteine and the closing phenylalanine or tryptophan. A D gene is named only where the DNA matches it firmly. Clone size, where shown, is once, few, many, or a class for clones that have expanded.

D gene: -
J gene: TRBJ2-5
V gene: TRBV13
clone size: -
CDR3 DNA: TGTGCCAGCAGCTTCCGGGGGCAAGAGACCCAGTACTTC
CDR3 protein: CASSFRGQETQYF

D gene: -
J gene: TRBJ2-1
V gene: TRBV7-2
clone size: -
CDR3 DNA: TGTGCCAGCAGCTTAGTCCGCGGGACCCAAAATTACAATGAGCAGTTCTTC
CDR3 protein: CASSLVRGTQNYNEQFF

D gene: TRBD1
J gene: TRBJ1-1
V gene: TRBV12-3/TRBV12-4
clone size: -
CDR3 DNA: TGTGCCAGCAGCGACAGGGTGGGCACTGAAGCTTTCTTT
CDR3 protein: CASSDRVGTEAFF

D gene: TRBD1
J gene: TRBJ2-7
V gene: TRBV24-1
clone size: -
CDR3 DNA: TGTGCCACCAGCCGGGACAGGGGGCTCCGGCTTTACGAGCAGTACTTC
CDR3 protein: CATSRDRGLRLYEQYF

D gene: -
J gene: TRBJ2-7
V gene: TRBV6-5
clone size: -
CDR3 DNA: TGTGCCAGCTCGAGGGCCGGCTACGAGCAGTACTTC
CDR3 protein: CASSRAGYEQYF

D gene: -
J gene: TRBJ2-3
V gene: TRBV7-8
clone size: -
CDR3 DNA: TGTGCCAGCAGCCCGGGACTTAAAACAGATACGCAGTATTTT
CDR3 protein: CASSPGLKTDTQYF

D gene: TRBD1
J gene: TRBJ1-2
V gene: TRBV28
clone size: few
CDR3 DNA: TGTGCCAGCAGTTCCCCCGGGACAGGAGCTAACTATGGCTACACCTTC
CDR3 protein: CASSSPGTGANYGYTF

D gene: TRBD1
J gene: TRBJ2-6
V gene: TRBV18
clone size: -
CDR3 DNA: TGTGCCAGCTCACTCACCCCCAGGGGGACATTACCTGGGGCCAACGTCCTGACTTTC
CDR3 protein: CASSLTPRGTLPGANVLTF

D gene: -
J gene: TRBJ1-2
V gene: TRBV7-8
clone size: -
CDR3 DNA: TGTGCCAGCAGCCCTGGACAAAGCTACACCTTC
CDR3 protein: CASSPGQSYTF

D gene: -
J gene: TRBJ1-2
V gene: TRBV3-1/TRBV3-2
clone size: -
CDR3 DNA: TGTGCCAGCAGCCAAGGATACAGGGCCTACACCTTC
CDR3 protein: CASSQGYRAYTF

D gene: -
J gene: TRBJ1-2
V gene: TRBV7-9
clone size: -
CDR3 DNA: TGTGCCAGCAGCCCCGGGGGGGTAGGAGGCTACACCTTC
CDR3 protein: CASSPGGVGGYTF

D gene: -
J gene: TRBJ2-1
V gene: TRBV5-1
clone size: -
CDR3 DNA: TGCGCCAGCAGCTTCGGGACAAATCGTTACAATGAGCAGTTCTTC
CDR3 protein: CASSFGTNRYNEQFF

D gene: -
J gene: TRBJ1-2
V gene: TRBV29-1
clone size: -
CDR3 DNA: TGCAGCGTTGAAATCTTCAGGAATGGCTACACCTTC
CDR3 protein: CSVEIFRNGYTF

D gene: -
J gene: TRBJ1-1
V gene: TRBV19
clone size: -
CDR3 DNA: TGTGCCAGTAGTATAGGTACAGCGAACACTGAAGCTTTCTTT
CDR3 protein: CASSIGTANTEAFF

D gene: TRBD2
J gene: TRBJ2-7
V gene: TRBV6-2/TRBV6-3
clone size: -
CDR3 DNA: TGTGCCAGCAGTTCGAGCGGGGGGGGCTCCTACGAGCAGTACTTC
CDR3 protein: CASSSSGGGSYEQYF

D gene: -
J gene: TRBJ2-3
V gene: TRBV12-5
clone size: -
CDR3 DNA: TGTGCTAGTGGTGGGGGGATCTCTTGGGCAGATACGCAGTATTTT
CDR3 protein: CASGGGISWADTQYF

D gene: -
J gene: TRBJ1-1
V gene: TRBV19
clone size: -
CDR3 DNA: TGTGCCAGTAGGGGAGGGAGGAGTGAAGCTTTCTTT
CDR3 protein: CASRGGRSEAFF

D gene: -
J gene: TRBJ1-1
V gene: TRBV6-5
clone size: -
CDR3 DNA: TGTGCCAGCACCCAAGGGGGAATCACTGAAGCTTTCTTT
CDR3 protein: CASTQGGITEAFF

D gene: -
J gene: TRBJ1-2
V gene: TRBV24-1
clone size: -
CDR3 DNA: TGTGCCACCAGTGATTTCGACAGACCAACTAACTATGGCTACACCTTC
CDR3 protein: CATSDFDRPTNYGYTF

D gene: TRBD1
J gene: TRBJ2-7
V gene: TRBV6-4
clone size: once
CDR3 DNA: TGTGCCAGCAGTCCGGACAGGGGGCGGTACGAGCAGTACTTC
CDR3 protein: CASSPDRGRYEQYF

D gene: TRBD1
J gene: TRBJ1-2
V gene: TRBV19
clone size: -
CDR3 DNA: TGTGCCAGTAGTACCACAGGGGGAACTCGGGGCTACACCTTC
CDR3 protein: CASSTTGGTRGYTF

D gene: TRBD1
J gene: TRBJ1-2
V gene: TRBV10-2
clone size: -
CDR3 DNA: TGCGCCAGCAGTGAGTCACGGACAGGGGGCTATGGCTACACCTTC
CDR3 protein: CASSESRTGGYGYTF

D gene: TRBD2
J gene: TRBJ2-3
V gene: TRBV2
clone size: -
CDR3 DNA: TGTGCCAGCAGTCAGCCGGGACTACTAGGCACAGATACGCAGTATTTT
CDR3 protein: CASSQPGLLGTDTQYF

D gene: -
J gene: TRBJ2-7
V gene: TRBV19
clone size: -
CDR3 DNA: TGTGCCAGTAGTGGCCCCCCGGGGGGCCTCGACGAGCAGTACTTC
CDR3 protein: CASSGPPGGLDEQYF

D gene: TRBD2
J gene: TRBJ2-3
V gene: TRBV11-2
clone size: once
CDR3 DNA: TGTGCCAGCAGCAGAGGCCTAGCGGGGGGGCGGGCAGATACGCAGTATTTT
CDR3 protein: CASSRGLAGGRADTQYF

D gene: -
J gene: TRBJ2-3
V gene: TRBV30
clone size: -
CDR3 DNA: TGTGCCTGGGGTGGAGAGACAGTGTCTAGCACAGATACGCAGTATTTT
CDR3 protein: CAWGGETVSSTDTQYF

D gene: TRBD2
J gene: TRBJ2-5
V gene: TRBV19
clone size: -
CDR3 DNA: TGTGCCAGTGGAATAGCGGGGGAAGAGACCCAGTACTTC
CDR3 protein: CASGIAGEETQYF

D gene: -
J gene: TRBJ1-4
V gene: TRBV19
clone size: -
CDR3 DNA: TGTGCCAGTAGTACGACACAGAATGAAAAACTGTTTTTT
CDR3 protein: CASSTTQNEKLFF

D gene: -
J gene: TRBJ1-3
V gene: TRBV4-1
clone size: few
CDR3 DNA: TGCGCCAGCAGCCCACTGGACACGAGCTCTGGAAACACCATATATTTT
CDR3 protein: CASSPLDTSSGNTIYF

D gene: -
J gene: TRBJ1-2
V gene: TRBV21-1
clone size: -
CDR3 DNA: TGTGCCAGCAGCCCCCCCCCGGGTAGAGGGTATGGCTACACCTTC
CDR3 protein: CASSPPPGRGYGYTF

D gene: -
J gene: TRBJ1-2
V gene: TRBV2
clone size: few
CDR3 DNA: TGTGCCAGCACGCCCCCCCGCAGGGGAAATAACTATGGCTACACCTTC
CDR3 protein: CASTPPRRGNNYGYTF

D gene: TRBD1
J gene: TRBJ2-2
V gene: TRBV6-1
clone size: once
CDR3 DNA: TGTGCCAGCAGTGAACGACCGTGGGACAGGGCTGACGGGGAGCTGTTTTTT
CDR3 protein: CASSERPWDRADGELFF

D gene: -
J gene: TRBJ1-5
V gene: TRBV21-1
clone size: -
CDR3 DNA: TGTGCCAGCAGCCCCCGGGAGGGAGGGGGTGCGGTTGACAATCAGCCCCAGCATTTT
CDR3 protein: CASSPREGGGAVDNQPQHF

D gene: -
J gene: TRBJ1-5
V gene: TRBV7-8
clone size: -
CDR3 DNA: TGTGCCAGCAGCTTAGATCATGCGGTAGGGCCCCAGCATTTT
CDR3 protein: CASSLDHAVGPQHF

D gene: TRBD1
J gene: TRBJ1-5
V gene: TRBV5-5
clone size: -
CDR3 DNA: TGTGCCAGCAGCTTACAGGGGGGATTTTCGAATCAGCCCCAGCATTTT
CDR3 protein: CASSLQGGFSNQPQHF

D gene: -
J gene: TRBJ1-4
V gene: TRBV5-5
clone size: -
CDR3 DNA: TGTGCCAGCAGCTTGGGGATTAACGGGGGAGGGCGAGAAAAACTGTTTTTT
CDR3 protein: CASSLGINGGGREKLFF

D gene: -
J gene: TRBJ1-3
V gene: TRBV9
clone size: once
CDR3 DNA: TGTGCCAGCAGCGTAGCCACGGGATCCGGAAACACCATATATTTT
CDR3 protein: CASSVATGSGNTIYF

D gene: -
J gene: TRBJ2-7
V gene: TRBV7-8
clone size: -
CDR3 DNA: TGTGCCAGCAGCCCGCCAGCGAACGGGGACTACGAGCAGTACTTC
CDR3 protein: CASSPPANGDYEQYF

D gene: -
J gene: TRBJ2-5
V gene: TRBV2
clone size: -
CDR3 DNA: TGTGCCAGCAGCGTTTGGAGGGAGACCCAGTACTTC
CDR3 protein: CASSVWRETQYF

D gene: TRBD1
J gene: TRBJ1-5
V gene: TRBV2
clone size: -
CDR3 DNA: TGTGCCAGCAGTACCCCGGGACAGGGTAGCCCCTTGAGTCAGCCCCAGCATTTT
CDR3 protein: CASSTPGQGSPLSQPQHF

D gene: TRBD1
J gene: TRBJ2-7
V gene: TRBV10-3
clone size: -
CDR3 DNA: TGTGCCATCAGTGAGTCGAACAGGGGGAAGTACTTC
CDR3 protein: CAISESNRGKYF

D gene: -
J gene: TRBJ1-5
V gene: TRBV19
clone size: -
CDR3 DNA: TGTGCCAGTAGTATAGCAAACAGGGAGAATCAGCCCCAGCATTTT
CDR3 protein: CASSIANRENQPQHF

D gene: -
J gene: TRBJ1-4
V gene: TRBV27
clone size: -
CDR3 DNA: TGTGCCAGCAGTCCCTACCAAGTAACGAATGAAAAACTGTTTTTT
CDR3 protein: CASSPYQVTNEKLFF

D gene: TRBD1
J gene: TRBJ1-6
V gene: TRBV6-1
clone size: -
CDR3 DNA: TGTGCCAGCAGTGAGGGACAGGGCGTAGGATCCTATAATTCACCCCTCCACTTT
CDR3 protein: CASSEGQGVGSYNSPLHF

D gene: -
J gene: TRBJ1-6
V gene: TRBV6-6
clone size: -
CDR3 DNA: TGTGCCAGCACCTTACGGGGGGAAGGTCGCTCACCCCTCCACTTT
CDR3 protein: CASTLRGEGRSPLHF

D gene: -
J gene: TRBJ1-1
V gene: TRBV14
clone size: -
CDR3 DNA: TGTGCCAGCAGCCAAGGGCAGAACACTGAAGCTTTCTTT
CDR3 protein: CASSQGQNTEAFF

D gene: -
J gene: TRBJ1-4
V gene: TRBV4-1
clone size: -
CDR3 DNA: TGCGCCAGCAGCCAAGAGGCCAGGCGAACTAATGAAAAACTGTTTTTT
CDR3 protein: CASSQEARRTNEKLFF

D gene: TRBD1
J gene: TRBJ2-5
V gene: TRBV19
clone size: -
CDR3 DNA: TGTGCCAGTAGTAAGGACAGGGGGCATGAGACCCAGTACTTC
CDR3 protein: CASSKDRGHETQYF

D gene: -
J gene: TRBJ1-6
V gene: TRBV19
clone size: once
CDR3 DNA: TGTGCCAGTAGTACCCACGGGTTCCAGGGTTCACCCCTCCACTTT
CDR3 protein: CASSTHGFQGSPLHF

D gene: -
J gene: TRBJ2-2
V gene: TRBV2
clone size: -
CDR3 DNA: TGTGCCAGCAGTCGGACTACAAACACCGGGGAGCTGTTTTTT
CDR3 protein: CASSRTTNTGELFF

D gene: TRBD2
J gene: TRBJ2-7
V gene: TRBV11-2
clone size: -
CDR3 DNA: TGTGCCAGCAGCGCCGCCCCTAGCGGGGGGGCCTACGAGCAGTACTTC
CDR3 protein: CASSAAPSGGAYEQYF

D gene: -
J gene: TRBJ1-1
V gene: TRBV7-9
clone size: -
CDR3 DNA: TGTGCCAGCAGCTTATCAGGGGCGAACACTGAAGCTTTCTTT
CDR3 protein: CASSLSGANTEAFF

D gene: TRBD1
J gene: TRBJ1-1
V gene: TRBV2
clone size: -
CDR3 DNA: TGTGCCAGCAGAGGACAGGGGGACACTGAAGCTTTCTTT
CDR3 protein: CASRGQGDTEAFF

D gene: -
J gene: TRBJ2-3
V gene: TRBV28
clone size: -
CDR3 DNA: TGTGCCAGCAGTACGACCGTGTCTGGCACTAGTAAAATGGGTGATACGCAGTATTTT
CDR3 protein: CASSTTVSGTSKMGDTQYF